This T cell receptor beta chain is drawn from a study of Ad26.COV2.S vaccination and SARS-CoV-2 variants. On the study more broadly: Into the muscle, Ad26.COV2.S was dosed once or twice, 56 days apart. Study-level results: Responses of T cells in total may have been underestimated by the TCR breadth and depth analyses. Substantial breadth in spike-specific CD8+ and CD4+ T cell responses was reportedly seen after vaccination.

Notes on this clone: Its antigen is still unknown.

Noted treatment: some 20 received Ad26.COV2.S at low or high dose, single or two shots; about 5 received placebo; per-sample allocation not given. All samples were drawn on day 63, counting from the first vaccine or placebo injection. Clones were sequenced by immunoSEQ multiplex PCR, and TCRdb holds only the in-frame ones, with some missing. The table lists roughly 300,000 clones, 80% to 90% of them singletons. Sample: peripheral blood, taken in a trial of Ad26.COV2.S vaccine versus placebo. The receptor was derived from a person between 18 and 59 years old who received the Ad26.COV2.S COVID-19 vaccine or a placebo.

The CDR3 nucleotides read TGTGCCAGCACGTTCGGTCAAACCTCCTACGAGCAGTACTTC. Translating it yields CASTFGQTSYEQYF. V usage is TRBV2 and J usage is TRBJ2-7; unclear D gene. CDR1 SNHLY and CDR2 FYNNEI come from the germline V gene. With 7 bases removed from V and 0 bases from J, the gap between germline ends came to 13 bases. The CDR3 is 14 amino acids.